This T cell receptor (beta chain) was obtained from a study of blood T cells in healthy people across ages (dated by TCRdb to 2013 to 2016). For the wider study: In model experiments, template switching captured about one uniquely barcoded TCR beta cDNA molecule for every two T cells. The donors were divided into four age groups: young (average approximately 16 years), middle-aged (under 40), aged (roughly 60) and long-lived (roughly 88). Using the same blood draw, the study looked at two additional independent replicas of 1 million unique cDNA reads for two donors, one aged 18 to 30 and the other aged 80 or older. Age-related changes in TCR beta repertoire diversity were measured in the study by deep sequencing normalized with unique cDNA molecular identifiers.

The investigation overall reported the following: Estimates of total diversity based on one million sequenced T cells were regarded as lower bounds and as underestimates. The percentage of naive T cells measured by flow cytometry correlated strongly with observed TCR beta diversity. Conclusive comparison of naive and antigen-experienced compartments was prevented by the profiling of bulk unsorted PBMCs. Observed TCR beta diversity per million T cells fell roughly linearly with age, and a significant reduction was already apparent by age about 38. Donor CMV infection status was unknown, potentially confounding age-related changes in expanded clonotypes. Compared with the aged group, more naive CD4+ T cells, fewer expanded clones and increased TCR diversity were shown by the long-lived group, suggesting age selection.

The approximately 40 donors, aged about 6 to 95 years, were systemically healthy Caucasian individuals from Russia. Each donor gave ten milliliters of peripheral blood, drawn into EDTA-treated Vacutainer tubes. Ficoll-Paque density-gradient centrifugation was used to isolate PBMCs, with at least 7 million obtained per sample. Trizol reagent was used to extract total RNA from the PBMCs, yielding at least 5.5 micrograms per sample. The percentages of naive CD45RAhigh/CD27high T cells were determined by flow cytometry on a PBMC aliquot from every donor. Trimming takes 5 bases off V and 5 bases off J; junction bases not matched to a gene: 9. Per the germline V gene (reference sequence), DFQATT is the CDR1 and SNEGSKA is the CDR2. The CDR3 runs 14 residues from the cysteine to the phenylalanine. Only CDR3 DNA is held: 42 bases, read in frame from base 1. Libraries were made using 5' RACE. For sequencing, an Illumina HiSeq 2500 was employed. A second PCR of about 6 to 11 cycles was run with a J-beta primer mix and a sample-barcoded 5' primer. Each TCR beta cDNA molecule received a unique molecular identifier from a template-switch 5' adaptor carrying 12 random nucleotides. Each sample yielded at least 3 million CDR3-containing paired-end reads. The Mint cDNA synthesis kit, primed by a TRBC-specific oligonucleotide, was used to synthesize first-strand cDNA from all RNA. Following uracil-DNA glycosylase treatment, a first 18-cycle PCR with universal primers M1SS and BC2_uni_R was performed on all cDNA. The authors' pipeline ran thus. For normalization, 1 million high-quality reads were randomly selected from each sample, with every read carrying a distinct molecular identifier. Reads with shared molecular identifiers were discarded instead of being binned into consensus sequences. MiTCR, set to a Q25 quality threshold and the strictest error-elimination algorithm, was used for CDR3 identification, clonotype clustering and error correction. Lower-bound total TCR beta diversity was estimated with a nonparametric unseen species model using Euler transformation. TCRdb reworked the public reads: Q25 trimming with fastp, MiXCR clone assembly, productive beta chains retained. Entries that share a CDR3 protein sequence are merged under the most common genes and DNA. In this record, the V and J calls reflect TCRdb's handling and not the investigators' own analysis. The sample table contains 450,000 to 600,000 distinct CDR3 sequences; only one count was recorded for approximately 26% of them. The leading ten clones occupy approximately 3.3% of the sample.

In the case of this clonotype: Its antigen is currently not known. Base qualities were left out, and no much larger clone turns up one base away.

The sample was also linked to a second study, of T cells of mothers and their children. That second publication adds: Donors were nine systemically healthy Caucasian individuals: three mothers and their six children. cDNA synthesis consumed the entire amount of extracted RNA, loaded at 1.5 ug RNA in each 15 ul reaction. In the second PCR, the M1S primer added sample barcodes and 2-4 random nucleotides. Each mother yielded over 8.5 million TCR beta CDR3 reads and each child 3 million or so reads. In both related and unrelated pairs, thymic selection shapes the output of TCR recombination in a similar way, with inherited differences having only a minor effect. Related mother-child pairs always showed normalized repertoire overlap that was slightly higher than in unrelated mother-child pairs, though the difference was never significant. With a sensitivity of approximately 93 clones per million clonotypes, no persistent microchimeric T cell clones were detected. In the study, deep NGS was used to compare the TCR beta repertoires of mothers and children, and features distinguishing related mother-child pairs from unrelated individuals were sought. On average, the children were roughly 11 +/- 4 years old, while the mothers were around 40 +/- 4 years old. After adapters were ligated using NEBNext reagents, the libraries underwent 100+100 nt paired-end sequencing on an Illumina HiSeq 2000. To avoid cross-contamination, the mother libraries and the child libraries were prepared a month apart and sequenced in separate runs. Between roughly 500,000 and 2,000,000 distinct TCR beta clonotypes were identified per donor. Naive TCR beta clonotypes were estimated from low-frequency clonotypes matched to each donor's FACS-determined naive share, without sorting.

The chain links TRBV20-1 with TRBJ2-1; 7 nucleotides in the junction match TRBD2. The TCR comes from a boy aged 2 to 10 in good health. The sample taken for sequencing was blood. Here the CDR3 is given as CSALAGTTDNEQFF. The nucleotides are TGCAGTGCTCTCGCCGGGACTACAGACAATGAGCAGTTCTTC.